This TCR beta chain was retrieved from a study of PD-1 blockade in classical Hodgkin lymphoma. Broader study findings: Diminished baseline TCR diversity has been reported in newly diagnosed patients relative to healthy donors. Significant TCR diversity gains by C4D1 occurred in CD4+ but not CD8+ cells. Patients with a complete response exhibited baseline diversity comparable to newly diagnosed patients.

Profiling relied on immunoSEQ multiplex PCR, and the TCRdb table lists in-frame clones only, not all of them. Altogether approximately 14,000 clones are present, 89% being singletons, with the ten largest covering less than 20%. This sample's time point: cycle 4 day 1 (C4D1), after less than seven weeks of nivolumab. Each patient experienced a relapse that followed autologous stem cell transplantation, and brentuximab vedotin exposure varied. The CD8+ T cells came from thawed PBMCs through magnetic negative selection. Under best response, outcomes were complete response, partial response or progressive disease. As to this clone: The antigen remains undetermined.

This CDR3 has 12 amino acids. Germline values: CDR1 SNHLY, CDR2 FYNNEI. The germline V and J ends were trimmed by 0 bases and 4 bases, with 3 bases remaining between them. This TCR derives from a human donor with classical Hodgkin lymphoma. Sequenced here: CD8+ T cells from blood, sampled before the fourth cycle of nivolumab. The chain couples TRBV2 to TRBJ1-1, with D unclear. CDR3 DNA: TGTGCCAGCAGTGAAGCAGTCACTGAAGCTTTCTTT. It codes for CASSEAVTEAFF.